The T cell receptor beta chain under discussion was sequenced for a study of early stage breast cancer tumors (TCRdb year 2017). Regarding the study in general: Of the 15 to 20 invasive breast tumors, 12 to 13 were found to be estrogen receptor-positive, progesterone receptor-positive and HER2-negative. Eight of the 12 ER+/PR+/HER2- tumors were invasive ductal carcinomas, while the other four were invasive lobular carcinomas. On average, each sample got approximately 10-fold read coverage. A total of 2.7 million or so templates, representing some 1,000,000 unique clonotypes, were detected across all samples.

Regarding this clone: Its antigen is still unknown. No per-base quality is available; no much larger clone lies one base away.

Each sample was amplified in two independent genomic DNA replicates, using around 550 ng for blood and around 1.5 ug for tumor or normal breast. Following the manufacturer's instructions, the ImmunoSeq Intro kit was used to carry out TCRB sequencing on genomic DNA. Multiplex PCR ran 25 to 35 cycles with proprietary primers and spike-in control sequences for absolute quantification. Single-end 150-bp reads were used to sequence an 87-bp fragment spanning the CDR3 plus the flanking V and J genes. Each lane of an Illumina MiSeq running version 3.0 chemistry carried seven multiplexed samples, with two replicates apiece. On the study's bioinformatics: The vendor's proprietary pipeline handled the raw data processing, merging both replicates into a single result for each sample. Clonotypes were defined as productive rearrangements sharing the V-gene family, CDR3 amino acid sequence and J-gene segment. Clonality was computed as 1 minus the normalized Shannon entropy (Pielou evenness) of TCRB abundances. T cell density was estimated as total templates divided by the number of input cells, with the number of input cells inferred from the DNA input amount. Recon was used with default parameters to estimate total repertoire diversity and clonality. A clonotype counted as tumor-enriched if its abundance in tumor exceeded 0.1% and was at least 32-fold higher than its abundance in normal breast. Imported from immuneACCESS, the table was reduced by TCRdb to in-frame sequences with V and J called. These copies leave out some clones; in studies compared against another copy, an unresolved V gene accounts for under half, and the cause of the remainder is not known. V, J and clone size were drawn from that table, and D and trimming were deduced from the DNA. The sample contains approximately 48,000 clones, around 90% of them found a single time. Around 4.7% of the sample is taken by the ten largest.

Study-wide findings and limitations: Chain pairing and functional markers such as CD4, CD8 and FOXP3 were not captured by bulk genomic DNA sequencing of unsorted cells. Enriched TCRB sequences shared across patients were found to be mostly commonly generated sequences that were unlikely to play an important role in the tumor microenvironment. Because the cohort was small, analysis by tumor subtype was not possible. Greater similarity was observed between blood and normal breast repertoires than between blood and tumor repertoires, and tumor was distinguished from normal in about 85% of the 16 patients when each tissue was compared with blood. Compared with adjacent normal breast tissue, tumors had around 2.5-fold higher T cell density and higher clonality.

The study profiled bulk TCR beta-chain repertoires in matched peripheral blood, tumor and adjacent normal breast tissue taken from approximately 16 patients with early-stage breast cancer. Before surgery, about 5-11 mL of whole blood was collected into EDTA tubes and then processed within 2 hours. Peripheral blood mononuclear cells were isolated by Ficoll-Paque centrifugation in SepMate-50 tubes. PBMCs were cryopreserved in around 90% FBS with approximately 10% DMSO in aliquots of 2 to 4 million cells and stored in liquid nitrogen. The Qiagen AllPrep DNA/RNA Mini kit was used to extract genomic DNA. The source is a person aged 70 to 85 with breast cancer. The sample was blood.

The CDR3 loop reads CASSFQENQPQHF. The sequenced DNA: TGTGCCAGCAGTTTCCAAGAGAATCAGCCCCAGCATTTT. The sequence is built from TRBV28 and TRBJ1-5; no D gene is confidently identified. Taken from cysteine to phenylalanine, the CDR3 has 13 residues. Kept here is only the CDR3 DNA, which spans 39 bases and is read in frame from base 1. In the germline V gene, CDR1 corresponds to MDHEN and CDR2 to SYDVKM. V loses 3 bases of germline sequence and J loses 4 bases, and the interval between the two ends is 7 bases. Joined to the reference TRBV28 and TRBJ1-5 proteins, this CDR3 gives the full variable domain: DVKVTQSSRYLVKRTGEKVFLECVQDMDHENMFWYRQDPGLGLRLIYFSYDVKMKEKGDIPEGYSVSREKKERFSLILESASTNQTSMYLCASSFQENQPQHFGDGTRLSIL.